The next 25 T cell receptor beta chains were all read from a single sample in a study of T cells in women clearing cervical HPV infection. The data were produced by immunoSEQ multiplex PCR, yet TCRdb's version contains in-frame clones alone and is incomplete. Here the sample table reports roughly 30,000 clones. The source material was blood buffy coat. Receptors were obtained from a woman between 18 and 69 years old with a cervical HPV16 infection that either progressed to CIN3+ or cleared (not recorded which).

The CDR3 region is CSVDHSGGVSYNEQFF. The sequenced CDR3 bases are TGCAGCGTTGATCACAGCGGGGGGGTCTCCTACAATGAG. The chain is built from TRBV29-1 and TRBJ2-1; TRBD2 matches 10 bases. The CDR3 is cut off 3 residues early in the read; its end comes from the germline J gene. The CDR3 has 16 residues. V lost 3 bases, J lost 0 bases, and 5 bases stayed unmatched. The germline gives CDR1 SQVTM, CDR2 ANQGSEA.

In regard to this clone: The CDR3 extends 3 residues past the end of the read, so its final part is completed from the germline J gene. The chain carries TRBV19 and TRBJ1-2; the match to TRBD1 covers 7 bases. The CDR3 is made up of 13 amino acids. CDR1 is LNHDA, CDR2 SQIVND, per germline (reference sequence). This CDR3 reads CASSPGTAGGYTF. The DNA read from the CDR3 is TGTGCCAGTAGTCCCGGGACAGCGGGAGGC. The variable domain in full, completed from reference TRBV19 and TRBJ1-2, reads DGGITQSPKYLFRKEGQNVTLSCEQNLNHDAMYWYRQDPGQGLRLIYYSQIVNDFQKGDIAEGYSVSREKKESFPLTVTSAQKNPTAFYLCASSPGTAGGYTFGSGTRLTVV.

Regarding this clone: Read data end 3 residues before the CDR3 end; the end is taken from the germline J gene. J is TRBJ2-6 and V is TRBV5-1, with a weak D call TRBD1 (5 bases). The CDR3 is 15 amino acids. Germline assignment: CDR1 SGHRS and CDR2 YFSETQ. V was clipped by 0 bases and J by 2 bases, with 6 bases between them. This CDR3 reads CASSLEQAGANVLTF. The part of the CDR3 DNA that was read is TGCGCCAGCAGCTTGGAACAGGCTGGGGCCAACGTC.

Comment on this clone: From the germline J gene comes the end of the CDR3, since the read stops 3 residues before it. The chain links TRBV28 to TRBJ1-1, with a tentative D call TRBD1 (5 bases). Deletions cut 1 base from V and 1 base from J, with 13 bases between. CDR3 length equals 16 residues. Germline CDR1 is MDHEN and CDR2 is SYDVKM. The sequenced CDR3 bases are TGTGCCAGCAGTTTATTGGGGGGGTTACGGAACACTGAA. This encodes CASSLLGGLRNTE. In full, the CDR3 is CASSLLGGLRNTEAFF.

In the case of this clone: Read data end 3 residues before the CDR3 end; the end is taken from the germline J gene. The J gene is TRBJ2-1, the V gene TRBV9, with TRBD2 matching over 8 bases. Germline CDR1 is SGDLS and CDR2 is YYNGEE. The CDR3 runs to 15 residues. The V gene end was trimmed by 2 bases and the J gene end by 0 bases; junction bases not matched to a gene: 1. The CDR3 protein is CASSVAGGSYNEQFF. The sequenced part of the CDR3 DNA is TGTGCCAGCAGCGTCGCGGGGGGCTCCTACAATGAG.

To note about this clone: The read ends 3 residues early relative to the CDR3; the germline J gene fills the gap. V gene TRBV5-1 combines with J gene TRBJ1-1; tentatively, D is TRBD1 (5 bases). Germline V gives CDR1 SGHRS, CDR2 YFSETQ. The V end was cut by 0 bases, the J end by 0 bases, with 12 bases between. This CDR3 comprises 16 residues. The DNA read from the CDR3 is TGCGCCAGCAGCTTGGTTGTGCGGGGGATGAACACTGAA. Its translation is CASSLVVRGMNTE. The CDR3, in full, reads CASSLVVRGMNTEAFF.

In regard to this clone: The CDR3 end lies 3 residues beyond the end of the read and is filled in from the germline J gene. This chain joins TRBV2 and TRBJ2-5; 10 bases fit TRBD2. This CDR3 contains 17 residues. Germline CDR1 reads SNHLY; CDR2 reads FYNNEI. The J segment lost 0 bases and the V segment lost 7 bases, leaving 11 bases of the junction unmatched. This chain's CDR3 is CASTPASGSPYQETQYF. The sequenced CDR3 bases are TGTGCCAGCACCCCGGCTAGCGGGAGCCCGTACCAAGAGACC.

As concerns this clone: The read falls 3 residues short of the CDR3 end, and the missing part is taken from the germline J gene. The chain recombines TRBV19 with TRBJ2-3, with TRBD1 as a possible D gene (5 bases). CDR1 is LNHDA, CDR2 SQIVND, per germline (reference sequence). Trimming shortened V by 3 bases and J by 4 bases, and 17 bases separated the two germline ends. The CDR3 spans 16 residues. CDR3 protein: CASSIPTPDRSDTQYF. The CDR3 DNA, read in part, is TGTGCCAGTAGTATTCCCACCCCCGACAGATCAGATACG.

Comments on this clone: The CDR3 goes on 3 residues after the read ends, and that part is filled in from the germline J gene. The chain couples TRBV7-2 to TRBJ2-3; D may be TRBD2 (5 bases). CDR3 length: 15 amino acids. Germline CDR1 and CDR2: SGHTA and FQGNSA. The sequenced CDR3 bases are TGTGCCAGCAGCTTTACGGGTCTAGCCCAAGAGACG. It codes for CASSFTGLAQET. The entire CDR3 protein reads CASSFTGLAQETQYF.

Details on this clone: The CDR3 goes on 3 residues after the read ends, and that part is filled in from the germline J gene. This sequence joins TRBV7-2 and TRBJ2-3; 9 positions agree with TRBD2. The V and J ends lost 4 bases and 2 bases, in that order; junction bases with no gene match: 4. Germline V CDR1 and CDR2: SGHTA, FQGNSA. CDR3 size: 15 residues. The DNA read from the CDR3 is TGTGCCAGCAGCTCAACTAGCGGGCTCACAGATACG. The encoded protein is CASSSTSGLTDT. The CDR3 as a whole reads CASSSTSGLTDTQYF.

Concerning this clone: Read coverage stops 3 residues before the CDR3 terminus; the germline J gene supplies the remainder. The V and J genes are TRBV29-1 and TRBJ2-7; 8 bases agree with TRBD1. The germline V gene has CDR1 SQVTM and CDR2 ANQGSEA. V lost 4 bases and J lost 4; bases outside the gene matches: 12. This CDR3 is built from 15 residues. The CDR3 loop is CSVGGQGASGYEQYF. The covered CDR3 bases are TGCAGCGTTGGGGGGCAGGGGGCCTCAGGTTACGAG.

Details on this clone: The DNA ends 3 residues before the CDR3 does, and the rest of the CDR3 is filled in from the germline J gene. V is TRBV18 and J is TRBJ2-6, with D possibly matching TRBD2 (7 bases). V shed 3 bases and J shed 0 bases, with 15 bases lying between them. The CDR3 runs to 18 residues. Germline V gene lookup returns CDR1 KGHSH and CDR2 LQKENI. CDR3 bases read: TGTGCCAGCTCACCTCCCGGGGGGCTGAGCTCTGGGGCCAACGTC. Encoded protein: CASSPPGGLSSGANV. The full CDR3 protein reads CASSPPGGLSSGANVLTF.

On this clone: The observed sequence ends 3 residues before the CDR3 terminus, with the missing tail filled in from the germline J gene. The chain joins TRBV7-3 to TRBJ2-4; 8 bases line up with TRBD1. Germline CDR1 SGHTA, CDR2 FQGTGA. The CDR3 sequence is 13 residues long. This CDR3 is CASSQGANYGQYF. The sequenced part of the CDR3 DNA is TGTGCCAGCAGCCAGGGGGCCAACTATGGT.

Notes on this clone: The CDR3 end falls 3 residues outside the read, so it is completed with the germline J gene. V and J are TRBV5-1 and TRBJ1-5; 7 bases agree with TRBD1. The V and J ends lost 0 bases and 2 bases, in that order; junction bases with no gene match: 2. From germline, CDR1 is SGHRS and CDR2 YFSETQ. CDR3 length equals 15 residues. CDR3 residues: CASSLGQGGNQPQHF. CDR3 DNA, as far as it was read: TGCGCCAGCAGCTTGGGTCAGGGGGGCAATCAGCCC.

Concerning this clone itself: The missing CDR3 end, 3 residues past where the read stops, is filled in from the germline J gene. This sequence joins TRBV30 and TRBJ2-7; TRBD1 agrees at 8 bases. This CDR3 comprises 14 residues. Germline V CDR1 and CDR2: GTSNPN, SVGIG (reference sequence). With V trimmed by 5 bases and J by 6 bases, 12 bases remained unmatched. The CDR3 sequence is CAWEPRRTGFEQYF. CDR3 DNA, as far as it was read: TGTGCCTGGGAACCCCGCCGGACAGGGTTCGAG.

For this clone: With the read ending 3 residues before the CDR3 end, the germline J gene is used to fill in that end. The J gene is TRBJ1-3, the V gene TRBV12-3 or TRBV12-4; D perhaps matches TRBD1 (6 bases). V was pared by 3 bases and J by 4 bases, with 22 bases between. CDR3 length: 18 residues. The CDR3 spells CASSFRRGTAGDGNTIYF. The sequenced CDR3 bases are TGTGCCAGCAGTTTTAGAAGGGGGACCGCTGGTGACGGAAACACC.

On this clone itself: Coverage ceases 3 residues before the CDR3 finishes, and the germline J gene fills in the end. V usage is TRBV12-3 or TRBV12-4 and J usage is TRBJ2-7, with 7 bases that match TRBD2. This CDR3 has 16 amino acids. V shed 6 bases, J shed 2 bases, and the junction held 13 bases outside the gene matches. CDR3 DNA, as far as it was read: TGTGCCAGCAGCCTTATGGGGGGGGGACTGACCTACGAG. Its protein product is CASSLMGGGLTYE. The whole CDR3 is CASSLMGGGLTYEQYF.

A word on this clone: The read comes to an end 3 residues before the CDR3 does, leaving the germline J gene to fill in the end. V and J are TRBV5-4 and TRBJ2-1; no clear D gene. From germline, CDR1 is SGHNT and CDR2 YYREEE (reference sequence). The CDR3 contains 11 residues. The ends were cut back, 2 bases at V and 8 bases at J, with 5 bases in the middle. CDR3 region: CASSLTDEQFF. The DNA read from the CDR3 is TGTGCCAGCAGCTTAACGGATGAG.

The part of the CDR3 DNA that was read is TGCAGCGGGACAGGGGAGAGTCACACTGAA. Amino acids: CSGTGESHTE. The entire CDR3 protein reads CSGTGESHTEAFF. This chain joins TRBV29-1 and TRBJ1-1; the match to TRBD1 covers 9 bases. From the germline J gene comes the end of the CDR3, since the read stops 3 residues before it. This CDR3 region has 13 residues. The germline V gene has CDR1 SQVTM and CDR2 ANQGSEA. With V trimmed by 7 bases and J by 3 bases, 6 bases remained unmatched. Combining the CDR3 with reference TRBV29-1 and TRBJ1-1 gives the whole variable domain SAVISQKPSRDICQRGTSLTIQCQVDSQVTMMFWYRQQPGQSLTLIATANQGSEATYESGFVIDKFPISRPNLTFSTLTVSNMSPEDSSIYLCSGTGESHTEAFFGQGTRLTVV.

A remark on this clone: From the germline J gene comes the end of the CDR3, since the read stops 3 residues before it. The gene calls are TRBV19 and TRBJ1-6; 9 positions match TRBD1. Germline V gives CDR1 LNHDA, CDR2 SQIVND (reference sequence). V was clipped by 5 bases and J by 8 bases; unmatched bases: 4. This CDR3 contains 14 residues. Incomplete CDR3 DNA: TGTGCCAGTAGTCCATGGACAGGGGATTCACCC. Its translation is CASSPWTGDSP. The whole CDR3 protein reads CASSPWTGDSPLHF.

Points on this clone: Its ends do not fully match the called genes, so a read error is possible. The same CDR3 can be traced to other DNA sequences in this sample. CDR3 region: CSARDDRQGANYGYTF. Incomplete CDR3 DNA: TGCAGTGCTAGAGATGATAGGCAGGGAGCTAACTATGGA. The J gene is TRBJ1-2, the V gene TRBV20-1; a weak D match, TRBD1 (5 bases). Coverage ceases 3 residues before the CDR3 finishes, and the germline J gene fills in the end. The CDR3 has 16 residues. The germline V gene has CDR1 DFQATT and CDR2 SNEGSKA (reference sequence).

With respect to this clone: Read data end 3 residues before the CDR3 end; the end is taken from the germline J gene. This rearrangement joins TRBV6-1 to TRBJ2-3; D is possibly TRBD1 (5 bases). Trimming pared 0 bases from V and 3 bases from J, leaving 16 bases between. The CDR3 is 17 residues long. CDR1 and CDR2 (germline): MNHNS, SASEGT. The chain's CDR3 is CASSEALGAGKTDTQYF. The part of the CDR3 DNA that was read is TGTGCCAGCAGTGAAGCGCTAGGGGCAGGGAAAACAGATACG.

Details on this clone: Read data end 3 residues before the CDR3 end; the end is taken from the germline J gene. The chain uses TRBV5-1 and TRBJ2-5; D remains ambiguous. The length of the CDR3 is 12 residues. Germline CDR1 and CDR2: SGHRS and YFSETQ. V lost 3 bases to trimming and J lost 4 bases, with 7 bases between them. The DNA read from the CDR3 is TGCGCCAGCAGCTCGTACTTAGAGACC. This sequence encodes CASSSYLET. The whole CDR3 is CASSSYLETQYF.

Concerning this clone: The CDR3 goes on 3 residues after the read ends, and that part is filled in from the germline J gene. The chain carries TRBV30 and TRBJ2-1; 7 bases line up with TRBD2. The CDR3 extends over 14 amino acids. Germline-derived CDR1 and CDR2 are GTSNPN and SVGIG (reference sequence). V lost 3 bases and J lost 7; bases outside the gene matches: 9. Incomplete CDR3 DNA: TGTGCCTGGAGACCTAGCGGAGCGGGGAATGAG. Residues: CAWRPSGAGNE. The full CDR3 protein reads CAWRPSGAGNEQFF.

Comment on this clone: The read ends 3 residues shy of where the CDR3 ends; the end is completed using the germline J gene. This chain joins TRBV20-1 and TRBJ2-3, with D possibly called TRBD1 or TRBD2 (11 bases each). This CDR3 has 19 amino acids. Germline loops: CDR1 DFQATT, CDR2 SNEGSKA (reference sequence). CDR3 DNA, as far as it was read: TGCAGTGCTATCGGACAGGGGGCTCTACTAGCGGGAGCTCGAGAGACG. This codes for CSAIGQGALLAGARET. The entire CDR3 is CSAIGQGALLAGARETQYF.